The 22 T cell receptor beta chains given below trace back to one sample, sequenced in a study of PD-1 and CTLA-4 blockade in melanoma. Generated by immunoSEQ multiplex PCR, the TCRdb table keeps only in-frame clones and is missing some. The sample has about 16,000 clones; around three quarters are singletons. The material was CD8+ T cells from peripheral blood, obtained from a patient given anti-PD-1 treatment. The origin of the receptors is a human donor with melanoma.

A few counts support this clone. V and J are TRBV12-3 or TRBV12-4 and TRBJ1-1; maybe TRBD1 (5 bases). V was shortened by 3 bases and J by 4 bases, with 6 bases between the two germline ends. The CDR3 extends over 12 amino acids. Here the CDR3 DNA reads TGTGCCAGCAGTTTCAGGGTCACTGAAGCTTTCTTT. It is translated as CASSFRVTEAFF.

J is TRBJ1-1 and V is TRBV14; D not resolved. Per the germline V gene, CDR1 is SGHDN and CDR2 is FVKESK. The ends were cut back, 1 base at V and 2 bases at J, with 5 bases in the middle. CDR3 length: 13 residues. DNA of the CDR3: TGTGCCAGCAGCCAAGGCAGAAACACTGAAGCTTTCTTT. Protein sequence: CASSQGRNTEAFF. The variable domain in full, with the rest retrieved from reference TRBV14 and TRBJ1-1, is EAGVTQFPSHSVIEKGQTVTLRCDPISGHDNLYWYRRVMGKEIKFLLHFVKESKQDESGMPNNRFLAERTGGTYSTLKVQPAELEDSGVYFCASSQGRNTEAFFGQGTRLTVV.

In nucleotides, the CDR3 is TGCGCCAGCAGCTTGGCCAACTACGAGCAGTACTTC. Protein sequence: CASSLANYEQYF. The chain links TRBV5-1 to TRBJ2-7, with D unresolved. The CDR3 is 12 residues long. V was pared by 0 bases and J by 3 bases, with 4 bases between. Germline V lookup: CDR1 SGHRS, CDR2 YFSETQ. The full variable domain, rest sourced from reference TRBV5-1 and TRBJ2-7, is KAGVTQTPRYLIKTRGQQVTLSCSPISGHRSVSWYQQTPGQGLQFLFEYFSETQRNKGNFPGRFSGRQFSNSRSEMNVSTLELGDSALYLCASSLANYEQYFGPGTRLTVT.

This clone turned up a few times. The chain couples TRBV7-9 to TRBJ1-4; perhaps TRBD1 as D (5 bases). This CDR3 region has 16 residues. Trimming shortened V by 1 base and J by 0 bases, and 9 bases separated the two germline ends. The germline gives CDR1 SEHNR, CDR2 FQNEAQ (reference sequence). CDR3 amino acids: CASSLGTSATNEKLFF. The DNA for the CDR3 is TGTGCCAGCAGCTTAGGGACATCTGCAACTAATGAAAAACTGTTTTTT.

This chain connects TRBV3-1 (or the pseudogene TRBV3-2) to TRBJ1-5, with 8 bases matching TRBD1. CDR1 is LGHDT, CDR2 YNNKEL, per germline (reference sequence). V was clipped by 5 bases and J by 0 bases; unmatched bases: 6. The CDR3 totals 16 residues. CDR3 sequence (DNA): TGTGCCAGCAGCTTTGGGACAGGTTATAGCAATCAGCCCCAGCATTTT. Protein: CASSFGTGYSNQPQHF.

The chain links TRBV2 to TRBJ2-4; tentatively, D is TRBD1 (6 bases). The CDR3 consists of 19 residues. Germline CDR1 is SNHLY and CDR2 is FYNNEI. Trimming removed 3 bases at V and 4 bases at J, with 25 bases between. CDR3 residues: CASSDLVVFSGDGKNIQYF. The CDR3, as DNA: TGTGCCAGCAGTGATCTGGTAGTATTTTCAGGGGACGGAAAAAACATTCAGTACTTC.

The CDR3 nucleotides read TGTGCCAGCAGTTTAGCTCAGGGAGAAGGGTACGAGCAGTACTTC. It is translated as CASSLAQGEGYEQYF. The rearrangement joins TRBV27 to TRBJ2-7; either TRBD1 or TRBD2 may supply D (5 bases each). The V end lost 2 bases, the J end lost 4 bases, and 15 bases lay between the germline ends. The CDR3 sequence is 15 residues long. CDR1 and CDR2 from the germline V gene are MNHEY and SMNVEV (reference sequence).

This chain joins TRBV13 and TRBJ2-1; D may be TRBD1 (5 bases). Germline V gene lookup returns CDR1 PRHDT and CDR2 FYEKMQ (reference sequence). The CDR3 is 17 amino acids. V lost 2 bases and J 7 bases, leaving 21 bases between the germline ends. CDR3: CASSLWSRQHLRNEQFF. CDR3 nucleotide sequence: TGTGCCAGCAGCTTATGGTCCCGACAGCACCTTAGGAATGAGCAGTTCTTC.

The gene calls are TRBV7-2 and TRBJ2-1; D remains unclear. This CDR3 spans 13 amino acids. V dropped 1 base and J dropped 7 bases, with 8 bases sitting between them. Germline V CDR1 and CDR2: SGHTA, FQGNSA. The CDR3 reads CASSLGGRNEQFF. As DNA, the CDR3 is TGTGCCAGCAGCTTAGGAGGAAGGAATGAGCAGTTCTTC.

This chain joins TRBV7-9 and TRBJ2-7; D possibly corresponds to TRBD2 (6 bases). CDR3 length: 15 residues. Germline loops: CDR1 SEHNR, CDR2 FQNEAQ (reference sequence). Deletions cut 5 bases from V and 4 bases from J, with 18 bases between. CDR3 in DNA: TGTGCCAGCAGCCTCGGGTCTAGCCGGGGGTACGAGCAGTACTTC. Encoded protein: CASSLGSSRGYEQYF.

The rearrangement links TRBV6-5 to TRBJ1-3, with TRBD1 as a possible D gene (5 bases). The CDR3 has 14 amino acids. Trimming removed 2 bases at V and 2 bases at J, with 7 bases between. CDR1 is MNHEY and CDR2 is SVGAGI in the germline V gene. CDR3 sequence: CASSYGRAGNTIYF. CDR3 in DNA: TGTGCCAGCAGTTACGGCAGGGCTGGAAACACCATATATTTT.

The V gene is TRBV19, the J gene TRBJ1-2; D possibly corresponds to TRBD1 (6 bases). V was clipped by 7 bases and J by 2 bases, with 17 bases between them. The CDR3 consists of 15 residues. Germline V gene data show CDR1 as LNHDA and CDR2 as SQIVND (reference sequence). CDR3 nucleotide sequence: TGTGCCAGTACCCCGATAGGGGGGGGAAACTATGGCTACACCTTC. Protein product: CASTPIGGGNYGYTF.

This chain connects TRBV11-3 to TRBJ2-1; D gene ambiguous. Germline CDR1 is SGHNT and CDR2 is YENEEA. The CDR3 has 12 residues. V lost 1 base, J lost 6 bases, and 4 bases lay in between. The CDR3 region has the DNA TGTGCCAGCAGCTTAGGTATCAATGAGCAGTTCTTC. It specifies CASSLGINEQFF.

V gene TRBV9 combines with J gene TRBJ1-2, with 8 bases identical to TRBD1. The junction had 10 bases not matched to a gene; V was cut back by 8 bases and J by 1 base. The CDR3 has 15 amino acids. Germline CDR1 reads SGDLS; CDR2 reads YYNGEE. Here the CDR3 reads CASFRDRLDNYGYTF. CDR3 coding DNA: TGTGCCAGTTTCCGGGACAGGCTCGATAACTATGGCTACACCTTC.

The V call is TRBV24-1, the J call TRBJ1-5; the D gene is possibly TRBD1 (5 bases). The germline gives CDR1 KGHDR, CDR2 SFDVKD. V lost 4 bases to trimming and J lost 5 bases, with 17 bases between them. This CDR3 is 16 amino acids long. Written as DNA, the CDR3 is TGTGCCACCAGTGACGGTCGGGGGGAAGTCGATCAGCCCCAGCATTTT. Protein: CATSDGRGEVDQPQHF.

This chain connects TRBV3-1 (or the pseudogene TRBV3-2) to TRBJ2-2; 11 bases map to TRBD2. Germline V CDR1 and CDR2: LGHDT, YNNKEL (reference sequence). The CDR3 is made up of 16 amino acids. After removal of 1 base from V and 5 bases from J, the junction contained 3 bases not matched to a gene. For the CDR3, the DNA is TGTGCCAGCAGCCAAGGCAGACTAGCGGGGACCGGGGAGCTGTTTTTT. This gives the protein CASSQGRLAGTGELFF.

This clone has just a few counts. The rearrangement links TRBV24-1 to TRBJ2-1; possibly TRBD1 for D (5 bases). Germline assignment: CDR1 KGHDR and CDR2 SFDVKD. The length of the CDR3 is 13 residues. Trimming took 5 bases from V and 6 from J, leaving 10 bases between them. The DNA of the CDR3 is TGTGCCACCAGTGCCCCAGGGTCCAATGAGCAGTTCTTC. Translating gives CATSAPGSNEQFF.

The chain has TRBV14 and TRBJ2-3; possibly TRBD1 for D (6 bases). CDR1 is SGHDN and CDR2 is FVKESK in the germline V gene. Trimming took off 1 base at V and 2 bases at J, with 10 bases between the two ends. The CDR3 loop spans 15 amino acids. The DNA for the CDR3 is TGTGCCAGCAGCCAAGGGACAGATTTCACAGATACGCAGTATTTT. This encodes CASSQGTDFTDTQYF.

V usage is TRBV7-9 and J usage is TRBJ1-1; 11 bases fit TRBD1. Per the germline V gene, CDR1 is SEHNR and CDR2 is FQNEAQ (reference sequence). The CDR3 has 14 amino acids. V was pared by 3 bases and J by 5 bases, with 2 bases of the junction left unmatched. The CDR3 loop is CASSLGQGETEAFF. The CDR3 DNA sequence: TGTGCCAGCAGCTTGGGACAGGGGGAAACTGAAGCTTTCTTT.

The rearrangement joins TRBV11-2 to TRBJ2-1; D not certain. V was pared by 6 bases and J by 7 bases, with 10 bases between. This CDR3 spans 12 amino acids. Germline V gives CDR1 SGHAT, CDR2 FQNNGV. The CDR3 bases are TGTGCCAGCAGGGAAGTCCGAAATGAGCAGTTCTTC. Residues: CASREVRNEQFF.

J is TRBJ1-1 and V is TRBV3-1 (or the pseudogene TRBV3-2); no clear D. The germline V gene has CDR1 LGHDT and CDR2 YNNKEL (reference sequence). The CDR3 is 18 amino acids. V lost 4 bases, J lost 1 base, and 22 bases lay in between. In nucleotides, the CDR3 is TGTGCCAGCAGCCCCACCTCAATCGGCAGGCGACCGAACACTGAAGCTTTCTTT. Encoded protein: CASSPTSIGRRPNTEAFF.

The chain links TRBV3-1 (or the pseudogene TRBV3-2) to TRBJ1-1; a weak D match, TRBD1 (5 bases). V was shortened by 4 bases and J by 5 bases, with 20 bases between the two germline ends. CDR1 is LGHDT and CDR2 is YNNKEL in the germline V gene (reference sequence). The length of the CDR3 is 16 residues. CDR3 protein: CASSLKGVIGGTEAFF. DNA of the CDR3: TGTGCCAGCAGCCTTAAGGGTGTCATTGGGGGGACTGAAGCTTTCTTT.